This TCR beta chain was captured by sequencing in a study of cytomegalovirus exposure and HLA in healthy donors. About this clone: The antigen is not known.

From germline, CDR1 is SQVTM and CDR2 ANQGSEA. J lost 5 bases, V lost 7 bases, and 8 bases had no gene match. The CDR3 consists of 14 residues. Study findings and constraints: Overall, roughly 170 TCR beta chains were annotated as cytomegalovirus-associated. Clusters of TCRs from the first cohort tended to co-occur in the 90 to 150 validation repertoires (as a later analysis found).

Measured with immunoSEQ multiplex PCR; TCRdb has only the in-frame clones, and not every one. Of about 200,000 clones in the sample, 70% to 85% were seen once. The chain links TRBV29-1 to TRBJ2-3, with 11 positions matching TRBD2. Sample: PBMCs. This receptor was taken from a woman younger than 45 in good health and CMV-seropositive. The chain's CDR3 is CSERVAGGLDTQYF. The CDR3 DNA follows: TGCAGCGAGAGAGTAGCGGGAGGGCTAGATACGCAGTATTTT.